This T cell receptor beta chain was identified in a study of T-cell reconstitution after alpha-beta-depleted transplantation in children. General study findings and limits: T cells produced anew were the main source of T-cell counts and diversity one year after transplant. Expanded graft clones numbering several hundred reportedly gave rise to alpha-beta T cells about two months after transplant. Some patients showed high day-60 TCRbeta diversity, which derived from surviving recipient T cells and thymic progenitors.

The authors prepared the TCRbeta library with unique molecular identifiers. MiXCR, applied by TCRdb to the PCR reads, yields one record per CDR3 protein. The sample has hundreds of thousands of distinct CDR3 sequences, 10% to 15% seen once. Notes on this clonotype: What it recognizes is unknown.

The length of the CDR3 is 14 residues. Germline-derived CDR1 and CDR2 are DFQATT and SNEGSKA (reference sequence). V lost 8 bases to trimming and J lost 7 bases, with 20 bases between them. Source: PBMCs, mostly from graft donor cells, taken 360 days after TCRalphabeta/CD19-depleted stem cell transplant. This clonotype was obtained from a male patient younger than 18 who had a stem cell transplant for acute myeloid leukemia, so the T cells may come from the graft donor. This sequence joins TRBV20-1 and TRBJ1-4; tentative D call: TRBD1 (6 bases). The CDR3 spells CSPDTRGYGEKLFF. The CDR3 nucleotides read TGCAGTCCGGATACCAGGGGTTATGGTGAAAAACTGTTTTTT.